The clone carrying this TCR beta chain was picked up one time. The CDR3 spans 13 residues. V was clipped by 6 bases and J by 0 bases, with 8 bases between them. Germline V gene data show CDR1 as SNHLY and CDR2 as FYNNEI. Participant-reported clinical history was the basis for cohort assignment. The data originate from a study of blood T cell repertoires in COVID-19. Looking at the study overall: Samples came from the United States, Italy and Spain, spanning acute and convalescent COVID-19.

In the original workflow: Reference gene primer amplification gave estimated nucleated cell counts. Profiled with immunoSEQ multiplex PCR; TCRdb holds only in-frame clones, not every one. V and J calls and clone size are copied from that table; D and trimming were computed from the DNA. The sample contains 300,000 to 350,000 clones, almost 90% of which appear only once. The receptor was isolated from a woman in her twenties or thirties who had been exposed to COVID-19. The sample comprised PBMCs or T cells enriched from blood (not recorded which). V usage is TRBV2 and J usage is TRBJ1-2; a weak D match, TRBD1 (5 bases). This CDR3 is CASSATANYGYTF. The CDR3 nucleotides are TGTGCCAGCAGCGCGACAGCTAACTATGGCTACACCTTC.